This record looks at one T cell receptor (beta chain) sequence and its context. The sample is drawn from a study of T cells expressing NK-cell markers. CDR1 and CDR2 (germline): SNHLY, FYNNEI. The CDR3 totals 15 residues. TCRdb reprocessed the 5' RACE reads and stores each CDR3 protein as one record, lacking DNA. Seen in this sample are about 150,000 distinct CDR3 sequences; the ten most common clones hold around a third. Source material: blood T cells: a sorted CD56 or NKG2C T cell subset, CD4+ or CD8+ T cells, or bulk PBMC T cells (not recorded which). This sequence was found in a woman aged 45-65 years in good health. This chain links TRBV2 with TRBJ2-1; TCRdb's D gene call, TRBD1, goes unchecked for lack of DNA. The CDR3 reads CASSPGGAGTNEQFF.